This TCR beta chain is from a study of post-analysis software for immune sequencing data. The study's findings and limits: TRBV5-6, TRBV5-1 and TRBV20-1 belonged to a set of roughly 5 TRBV segments that were more frequent in patients than controls.

Germline CDR1 and CDR2: SQVTM and ANQGSEA. The CDR3 is 13 amino acids. Trimming left V 6 bases short and J 2 bases short, with 11 bases between. A few counts support this clonotype. Its antigen is unidentified. Unique molecular identifiers were built into the TCR beta cDNA libraries. Starting from about 0.98 to 11 million T cells, the study yielded about 500,000 cDNA molecules. TCRdb re-called the PCR reads through MiXCR, storing one row per CDR3 protein. The sample yields approximately 350,000 distinct CDR3 sequences, about a third seen once. V and J are TRBV29-1 and TRBJ2-1; unclear D gene. The sample comprised blood. The sequence derives from a girl under 18 with multiple sclerosis. CDR3 amino acids: CSVPLGTYNEQFF. The DNA for the CDR3 is TGCAGCGTACCCTTAGGGACCTACAATGAGCAGTTCTTC.